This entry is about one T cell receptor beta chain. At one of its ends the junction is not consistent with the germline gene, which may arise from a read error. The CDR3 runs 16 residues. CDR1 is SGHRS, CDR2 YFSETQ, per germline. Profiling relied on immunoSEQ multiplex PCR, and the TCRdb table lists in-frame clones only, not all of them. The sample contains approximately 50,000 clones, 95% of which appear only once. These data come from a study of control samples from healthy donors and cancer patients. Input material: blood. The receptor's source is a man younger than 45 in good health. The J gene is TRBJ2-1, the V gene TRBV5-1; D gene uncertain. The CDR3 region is CASSLAFAVSHNEQFF. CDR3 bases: TGCGCCAGCAGCTTGGCCTTTGCGGTCTCCCACAATGAGCAGTTCTTC.